The 5 T cell receptor beta chains below all came from one sample that was sequenced in a study of T cell repertoires in cytomegalovirus infection (dated by TCRdb to the late 2010s). Sequencing was performed on an Illumina HiSeq 1500. Starting from the raw public reads, TCRdb applied fastp trimming at Q25, assembled clones with MiXCR and retained in-frame beta chains. Rows are unified per CDR3 protein, each entry keeping the most common DNA and genes. The sample profile shows more than 400,000 distinct CDR3 sequences; around a quarter of them were found once. The ten top clones hold around 14% of the sample. Specimen: PBMCs. Source of these receptors: a human donor in good health (CMV status not recorded). Some clones in this sample may be carry-over from other donors' samples.

The rearrangement joins TRBV7-2 to TRBJ2-7; 12 positions agree with TRBD2. CDR3 length: 18 residues. Unmatched junction bases numbered 14, after V lost 2 bases and J lost 6 bases. From germline, CDR1 is SGHTA and CDR2 FQGNSA. The CDR3 DNA sequence: TGTGCCAGCAGCTTAATAAGGTTTGGAGGACTAGCGGGAAGCGAGCAGTACTTC. Residues: CASSLIRFGGLAGSEQYF.

This clonotype occurred a few times. V usage is TRBV28 and J usage is TRBJ2-3; D is possibly TRBD1 (5 bases). This CDR3 is built from 12 residues. Germline CDR1 reads MDHEN; CDR2 reads SYDVKM. V was clipped by 10 bases and J by 5 bases, with 13 bases between them. In DNA, the CDR3 is TGTGCCACCCGCGGTAGGGGAGATACGCAGTATTTT. Its translation is CATRGRGDTQYF. Full variable domain (rest looked up from reference TRBV28 and TRBJ2-3): DVKVTQSSRYLVKRTGEKVFLECVQDMDHENMFWYRQDPGLGLRLIYFSYDVKMKEKGDIPEGYSVSREKKERFSLILESASTNQTSMYLCATRGRGDTQYFGPGTRLTVL.

This clonotype was observed a handful of times. The rearrangement uses TRBV6-2 or TRBV6-3 and TRBJ1-4, with 9 bases aligning to TRBD1. The J segment lost 9 bases and the V segment lost 6 bases, leaving 8 bases of the junction unmatched. Germline V gives CDR1 MNHEY, CDR2 SVGEGT. The CDR3 covers 14 residues. In DNA form, the CDR3 reads TGTGCCAGCAGCTACGGGACAGGGTTGAAAAAACTGTTTTTT. Its translation is CASSYGTGLKKLFF.

This clonotype was counted only a few times. The rearrangement links TRBV12-3 or TRBV12-4 to TRBJ2-1, with D perhaps matching TRBD2 (6 bases). This CDR3 has 14 residues. The germline V and J ends were trimmed by 7 bases and 4 bases, with 14 bases remaining between them. CDR3 amino acids: CASTYGGTYNEQFF. The CDR3 nucleotides read TGTGCCAGCACCTACGGGGGAACTTACAATGAGCAGTTCTTC.

This clonotype was counted at least ten times. CDR3 DNA sequence: TGTGCCAGCAGCCTAACAGGTTCATTGAACACTGAAGCTTTCTTT. Translation: CASSLTGSLNTEAFF. V gene TRBV7-2 combines with J gene TRBJ1-1, with D possibly TRBD1 on 5 matching bases. The germline V gene encodes CDR1 SGHTA and CDR2 FQGNSA. CDR3 length: 15 residues. The V gene lost 5 bases and the J gene lost 0 bases, with 13 bases spanning the gap. Supplemented by reference TRBV7-2 and TRBJ1-1, the full variable domain reads GAGVSQSPSNKVTEKGKDVELRCDPISGHTALYWYRQSLGQGLEFLIYFQGNSAPDKSGLPSDRFSAERTGGSVSTLTIQRTQQEDSAVYLCASSLTGSLNTEAFFGQGTRLTVV.